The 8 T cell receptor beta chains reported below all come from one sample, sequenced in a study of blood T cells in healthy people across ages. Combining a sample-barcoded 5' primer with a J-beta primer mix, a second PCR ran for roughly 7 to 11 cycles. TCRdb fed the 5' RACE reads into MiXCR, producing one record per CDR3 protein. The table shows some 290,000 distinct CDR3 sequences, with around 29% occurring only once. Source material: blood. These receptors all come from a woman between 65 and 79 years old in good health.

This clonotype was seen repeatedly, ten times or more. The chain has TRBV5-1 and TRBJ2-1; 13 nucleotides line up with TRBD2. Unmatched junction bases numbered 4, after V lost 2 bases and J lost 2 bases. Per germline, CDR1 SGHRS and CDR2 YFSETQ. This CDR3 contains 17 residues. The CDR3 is CASSFVGLAGAYNEQFF. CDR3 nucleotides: TGCGCCAGCAGCTTTGTCGGACTAGCGGGAGCCTACAATGAGCAGTTCTTC.

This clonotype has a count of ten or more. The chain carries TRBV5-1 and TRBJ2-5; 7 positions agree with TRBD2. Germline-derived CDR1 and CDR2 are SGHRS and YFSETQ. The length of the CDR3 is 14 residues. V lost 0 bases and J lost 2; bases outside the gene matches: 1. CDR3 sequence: CASSLEGGQETQYF. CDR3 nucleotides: TGCGCCAGCAGCTTGGAGGGAGGGCAAGAGACCCAGTACTTC.

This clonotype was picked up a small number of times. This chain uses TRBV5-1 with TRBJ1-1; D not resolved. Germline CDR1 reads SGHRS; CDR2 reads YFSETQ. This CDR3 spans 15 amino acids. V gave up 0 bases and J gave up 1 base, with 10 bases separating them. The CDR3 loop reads CASSLESLPNTEAFF. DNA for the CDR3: TGCGCCAGCAGCTTGGAGAGCTTACCGAACACTGAAGCTTTCTTT.

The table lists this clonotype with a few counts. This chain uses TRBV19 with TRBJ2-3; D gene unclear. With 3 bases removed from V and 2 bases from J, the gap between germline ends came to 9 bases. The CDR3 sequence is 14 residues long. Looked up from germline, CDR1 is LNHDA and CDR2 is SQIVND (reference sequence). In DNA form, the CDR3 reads TGTGCCAGTAGTATGAAGCTGTACACAGATACGCAGTATTTT. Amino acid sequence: CASSMKLYTDTQYF.

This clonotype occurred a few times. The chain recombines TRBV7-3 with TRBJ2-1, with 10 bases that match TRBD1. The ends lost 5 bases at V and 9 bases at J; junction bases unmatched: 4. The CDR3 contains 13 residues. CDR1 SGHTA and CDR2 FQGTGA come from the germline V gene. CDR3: CASSMGTGVEQFF. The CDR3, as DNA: TGTGCCAGCAGCATGGGGACAGGGGTTGAGCAGTTCTTC.

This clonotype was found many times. The CDR3 DNA is TGTGCCATCAGGGCAGACACCTCCCAAGAGACCCAGTACTTC. It encodes CAIRADTSQETQYF. The chain is built from TRBV10-3 and TRBJ2-5, with D hard to call. The CDR3 consists of 14 residues. The V end was cut by 6 bases, the J end by 1 base, with 12 bases between. Germline V gene data show CDR1 as ENHRY and CDR2 as SYGVKD.

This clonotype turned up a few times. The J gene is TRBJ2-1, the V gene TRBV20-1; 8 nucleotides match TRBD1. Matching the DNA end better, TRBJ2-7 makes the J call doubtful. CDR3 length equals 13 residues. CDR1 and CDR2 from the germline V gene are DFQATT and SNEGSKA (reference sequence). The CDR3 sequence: CSASLRGLYEQYF. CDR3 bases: TGCAGTGCTAGCCTCAGGGGGCTCTACGAGCAGTACTTC.

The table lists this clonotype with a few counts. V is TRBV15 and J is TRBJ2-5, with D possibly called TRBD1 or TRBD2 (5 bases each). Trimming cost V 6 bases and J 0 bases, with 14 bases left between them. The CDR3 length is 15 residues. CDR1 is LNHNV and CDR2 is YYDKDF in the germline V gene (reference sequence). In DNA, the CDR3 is TGTGCCACCAGTAAGGGACCGGCGTACCAAGAGACCCAGTACTTC. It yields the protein CATSKGPAYQETQYF.